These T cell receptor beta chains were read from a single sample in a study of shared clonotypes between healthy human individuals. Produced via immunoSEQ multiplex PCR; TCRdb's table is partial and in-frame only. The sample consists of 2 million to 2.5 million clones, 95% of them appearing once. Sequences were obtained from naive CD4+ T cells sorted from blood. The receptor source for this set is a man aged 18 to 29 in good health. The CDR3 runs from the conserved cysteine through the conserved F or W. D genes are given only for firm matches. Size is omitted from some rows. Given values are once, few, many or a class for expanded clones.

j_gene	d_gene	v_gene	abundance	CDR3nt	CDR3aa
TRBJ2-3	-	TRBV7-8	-	TGTGCCAGCAGCTTTGGGGGAACAGATACGCAGTATTTT	CASSFGGTDTQYF
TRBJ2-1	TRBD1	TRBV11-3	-	TGTGCCAGCAGCTTAGAGGGACAGTCTGGAGATGAGCAGTTCTTC	CASSLEGQSGDEQFF
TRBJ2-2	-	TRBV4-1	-	TGCGCCAGCAGCCAAAAAGGAGGGGAGCTGTTTTTT	CASSQKGGELFF
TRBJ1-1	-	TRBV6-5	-	TGTGCCAGCAGTTACTGGGGGACTGAAGCTTTCTTT	CASSYWGTEAFF
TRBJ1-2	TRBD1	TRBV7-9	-	TGTGCCAGCAGCTTAGCGCTCGGTGGCAGGGGGAGAGGCTACACCTTC	CASSLALGGRGRGYTF
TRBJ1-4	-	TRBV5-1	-	TGCGCCAGCAGCTTCGGGACGGACGAAAAACTGTTTTTT	CASSFGTDEKLFF
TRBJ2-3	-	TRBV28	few	TGTGCCAGCAGTTACACAGATACGCAGTATTTT	CASSYTDTQYF
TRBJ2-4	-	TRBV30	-	TGTGCCTGGAGTTCGCCATTAGCCAAAAACATTCAGTACTTC	CAWSSPLAKNIQYF
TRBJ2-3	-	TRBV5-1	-	TGCGCCAGCAGCTTGGAGGAGAACACAGATACGCAGTATTTT	CASSLEENTDTQYF
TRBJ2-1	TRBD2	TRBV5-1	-	TGCGCCAGCAGCTTGGCCCCACTAGCGGGGGTGGTCTACAATGAGCAGTTCTTC	CASSLAPLAGVVYNEQFF
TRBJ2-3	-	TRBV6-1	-	TGTGCCAGCAAGCGACAACAAAGCACAGATACGCAGTATTTT	CASKRQQSTDTQYF
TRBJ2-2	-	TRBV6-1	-	TGTGCCAGCAGTGAAGCGGGGAGGGGGGCGACCGGGGAGCTGTTTTTT	CASSEAGRGATGELFF
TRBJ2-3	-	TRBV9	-	TGTGCCAGCTCGCGGGCAGCCAGCACAGATACGCAGTATTTT	CASSRAASTDTQYF
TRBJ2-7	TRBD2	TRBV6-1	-	TGTGCCAGCGGGGGAAATAGCGGGAGGGCAGGGGAGCAGTACTTC	CASGGNSGRAGEQYF
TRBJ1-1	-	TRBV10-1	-	TGCGCCAGCAGTGAGAGACAGATGAACACTGAAGCTTTCTTT	CASSERQMNTEAFF
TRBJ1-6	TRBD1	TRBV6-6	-	TGTGCCAGCAGTTACTTGACAGGGGAATCACCCCTCCACTTT	CASSYLTGESPLHF
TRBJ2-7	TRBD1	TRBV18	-	TGTGCCAGCTCACCACCGGGGGGCCCCGGGACAGGGGTGTACGAGCAGTACTTC	CASSPPGGPGTGVYEQYF
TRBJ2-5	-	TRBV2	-	TGTGCCAGCAGTGGATTGAGGGGGGGCCAAGAGACCCAGTACTTC	CASSGLRGGQETQYF
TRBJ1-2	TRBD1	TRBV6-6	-	TGTGCCAGCAGTTCCCGGACAGGGCTTGGCTACACCTTC	CASSSRTGLGYTF
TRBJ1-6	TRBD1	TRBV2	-	TGTGCCAGCAGTGATATGGGACAGGGGTTTTCATTGTGGGGAAATTCACCCCTCCACTTT	CASSDMGQGFSLWGNSPLHF
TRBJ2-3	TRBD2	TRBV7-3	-	TGTGCCAGCAGCTCGGGACTAGGCACAGATACGCAGTATTTT	CASSSGLGTDTQYF
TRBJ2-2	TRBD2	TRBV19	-	TGTGCCAGTAGTATAAGAGGGGAGGGCGGGGAGCTGTTTTTT	CASSIRGEGGELFF
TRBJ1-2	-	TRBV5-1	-	TGCGCCAGCAGCTTGGCCTGGCAGAACTATGGCTACACCTTC	CASSLAWQNYGYTF
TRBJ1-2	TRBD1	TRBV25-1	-	TGTGCCAGCAGTGAATATCCGGGACAGGGGGCTTCAGGCTACACCTTC	CASSEYPGQGASGYTF
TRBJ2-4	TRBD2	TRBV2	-	TGTGCCACTCTAGCGAGTGGGACTAGCGGAAACATTCAGTACTTC	CATLASGTSGNIQYF
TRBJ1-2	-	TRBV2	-	TGTGCCAGCAGTGATATGTCGGAGAACTATGGCTACACCTTC	CASSDMSENYGYTF
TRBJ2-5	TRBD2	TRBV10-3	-	TGTGCCATCAGTGAGTCCGGGACTAGCGGAGGGAGGTTGGAGACCCAGTACTTC	CAISESGTSGGRLETQYF
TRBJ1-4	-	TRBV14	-	TGTGCCAGCAGCCAAACCTCTCATCCTAATGAAAAACTGTTTTTT	CASSQTSHPNEKLFF
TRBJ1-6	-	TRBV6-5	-	TGTGCCAGCAAACGGGATTATAATTCACCCCTCCACTTT	CASKRDYNSPLHF
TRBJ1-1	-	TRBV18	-	TGTGCCAGCTCACCAAAGCCACAGGGCACTGAAGCTTTCTTT	CASSPKPQGTEAFF
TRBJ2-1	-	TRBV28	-	TGTGCCAGCAGCCCAATAGCTGGACGAGCGACGGGAAGCTCCTACAATGAGCAGTTCTTC	CASSPIAGRATGSSYNEQFF
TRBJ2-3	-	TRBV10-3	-	TGTGCCATCGCCGGCGGGAGCACAGATACGCAGTATTTT	CAIAGGSTDTQYF
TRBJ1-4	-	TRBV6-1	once	TGTGCCAGCAACGTCCCAAAGTCTGAAAAACTGTTTTTT	CASNVPKSEKLFF
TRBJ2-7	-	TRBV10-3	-	TGTGCCATCAGTGAGCGCCAGGACTCCTACGAGCAGTACTTC	CAISERQDSYEQYF
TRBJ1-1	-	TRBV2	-	TGTGCCAGCAGCGCGACATCGATGAACACTGAAGCTTTCTTT	CASSATSMNTEAFF
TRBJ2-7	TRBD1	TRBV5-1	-	TGCGCCAGCAGCTTGGGACAGGGCCGCGAGCAGTACTTC	CASSLGQGREQYF
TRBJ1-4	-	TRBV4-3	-	TGCGCCAGCAGCCATTTGCCCCAGGGGAAGGATGAAAAACTGTTTTTT	CASSHLPQGKDEKLFF
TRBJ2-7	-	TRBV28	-	TGTGCCAGCGCGGAAGCGGGCGGTGTCTACGAGCAGTACTTC	CASAEAGGVYEQYF
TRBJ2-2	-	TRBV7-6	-	TGTGCCAGCAGCTTTTTGGACCCCGCCGCCGGGGAGCTGTTTTTT	CASSFLDPAAGELFF